The T cell receptor (beta chain) under discussion was sequenced for a study of blood T cell repertoires in COVID-19. This CDR3 has 15 amino acids. CDR1 SGHTA and CDR2 FQGNSA come from the germline V gene. The ends lost 4 bases at V and 8 bases at J; junction bases unmatched: 9. Assay used: immunoSEQ multiplex PCR; TCRdb lists only in-frame clones, some missing. The table has around 500,000 clones, around 85% seen once. The clonotype comes from a woman in her sixties or seventies who had recovered from COVID-19. The V call is TRBV7-2, the J call TRBJ1-4, with 8 bases fitting TRBD1. The sequenced sample was PBMCs or T cells enriched from blood (not recorded which). The CDR3, as DNA: TGTGCCAGCAGCTCATATGGACAGGGTGGCGAAAAACTGTTTTTT. Its protein product is CASSSYGQGGEKLFF.